Shown below are 25 T cell receptor beta chains from a single sample sequenced in a study of CD8+ T cells in alopecia areata. Extracted RNA was reverse transcribed into cDNA, the sequencing template. Assay: immunoSEQ multiplex PCR; the TCRdb copy retains only in-frame clones and omits some. The sample comprises approximately 160,000 clones, around three fifths of which are singletons, and 14% rests with the top ten. Treatment meaning: oral pan-JAK inhibitor, 5-10 mg twice daily. The sequences come from CD4+ T cells sorted from blood, collected at week 24, from a patient treated with tofacitinib. The receptors were gathered from a human donor with alopecia areata.

This chain connects TRBV7-2 to TRBJ1-2; 8 bases line up with TRBD1. The CDR3 runs 14 residues. With V trimmed by 5 bases and J by 6 bases, 8 bases remained unmatched. Germline CDR1 and CDR2: SGHTA and FQGNSA. CDR3 in amino acids: CASSTSGGGHGYTF. DNA of the CDR3: TGTGCCAGCAGCACCTCAGGGGGCGGGCATGGCTACACCTTC.

This clone was counted only a few times. This chain uses TRBV19 with TRBJ2-2; D perhaps matches TRBD2 (5 bases). Germline V gene data show CDR1 as LNHDA and CDR2 as SQIVND (reference sequence). V was cut by 8 bases and J by 6 bases, with 16 bases left in between. The CDR3 runs to 14 residues. The CDR3 region is CASSRVEDAGELFF. Written as DNA, the CDR3 is TGTGCCAGTTCAAGGGTGGAGGACGCCGGGGAGCTGTTTTTT.

This clone was detected only a few times. This chain joins TRBV6-5 and TRBJ2-7; 7 nucleotides align to TRBD1. Per the germline V gene, CDR1 is MNHEY and CDR2 is SVGAGI. This CDR3 is 14 amino acids long. The trim removed 1 base at V and 3 bases at J, leaving 3 bases unmatched. The CDR3 spells CASSYLDRRYEQYF. The CDR3 DNA reads TGTGCCAGCAGTTACTTGGACAGGCGCTACGAGCAGTACTTC.

The chain combines TRBV30 with TRBJ1-1, with D possibly being TRBD1 (5 bases). Between the trimmed V and J ends, which lost 4 bases and 1 base, there was a span of 19 bases. This CDR3 is built from 16 residues. The germline V gene has CDR1 GTSNPN and CDR2 SVGIG (reference sequence). The CDR3 coding sequence is TGTGCCTGGACTCGAGCTCCGGGACGGACGAACACTGAAGCTTTCTTT. Translated, it gives CAWTRAPGRTNTEAFF.

The CDR3 sequence: CASSEHRESRTF. The CDR3 DNA is TGTGCCAGCTCCGAACACAGGGAGAGTCGCACCTTC. The chain carries TRBV18 and TRBJ1-2, with D perhaps TRBD1 (6 bases). This CDR3 contains 12 residues. V shed 6 bases and J shed 13 bases, with 18 bases lying between them. CDR1 and CDR2 (germline): KGHSH, LQKENI.

The chain is built from TRBV30 and TRBJ2-5; the match to TRBD1 covers 9 bases. The V and J ends lost 3 bases and 12 bases, in that order; junction bases with no gene match: 11. The CDR3 loop spans 13 amino acids. The germline V gene encodes CDR1 GTSNPN and CDR2 SVGIG (reference sequence). The CDR3 DNA is TGTGCCTGGAGCGGCAACAGGGGGCAAACTAAGTACTTC. Protein product: CAWSGNRGQTKYF.

This clone has just a few counts. The rearrangement links TRBV5-1 to TRBJ2-3; no reliable D call. Trimming left V 4 bases short and J 4 bases short, with 7 bases between. This CDR3 spans 12 amino acids. Germline lookup yields CDR1 SGHRS and CDR2 YFSETQ. This CDR3 is CASSPSADTQYF. Written as DNA, the CDR3 is TGCGCCAGCAGCCCATCGGCAGATACGCAGTATTTT.

This clone is a singleton in its sample. The junction shows a germline mismatch at one end, possibly a read error. The chain carries TRBV20-1 and TRBJ1-2, with D possibly matching TRBD1 (5 bases). CDR1 DFQATT and CDR2 SNEGSKA come from the germline V gene (reference sequence). The CDR3 totals 11 residues. This CDR3 reads CSARDVPGPMF. The CDR3, as DNA: TGCAGTGCTAGAGACGTCCCGGGACCAATGTTC.

This clone occurred a few times. The rearrangement uses TRBV7-9 and TRBJ1-3; D unclear. The V and J ends lost 8 bases and 0 bases respectively, with 8 bases between them. This CDR3 spans 13 amino acids. In germline, CDR1 is SEHNR, CDR2 FQNEAQ (reference sequence). CDR3 DNA: TGTGCCAGCGACCCCAGCTCTGGAAACACCATATATTTT. Amino acid sequence: CASDPSSGNTIYF. The entire variable domain, with the rest obtained from reference TRBV7-9 and TRBJ1-3, is as follows: DTGVSQNPRHKITKRGQNVTFRCDPISEHNRLYWYRQTLGQGPEFLTYFQNEAQLEKSRLLSDRFSAERPKGSFSTLEIQRTEQGDSAMYLCASDPSSGNTIYFGEGSWLTVV.

This sequence joins TRBV29-1 and TRBJ1-1; 8 bases are a match to TRBD1. The V gene end was trimmed by 5 bases and the J gene end by 0 bases; junction bases not matched to a gene: 8. CDR1 SQVTM and CDR2 ANQGSEA come from the germline V gene. This CDR3 is built from 15 residues. The CDR3 spells CSVRRRQGMNTEAFF. CDR3 coding DNA: TGCAGCGTTCGTAGGAGACAGGGGATGAACACTGAAGCTTTCTTT.

This clone was recorded at least ten times. The J gene is TRBJ1-2, the V gene TRBV14; TRBD1 matches 9 bases. The trim removed 6 bases at V and 4 bases at J, leaving 6 bases unmatched. CDR3 length: 14 amino acids. Germline-derived CDR1 and CDR2 are SGHDN and FVKESK. The CDR3, as DNA: TGTGCCAGCAGTGCCGGGACAGGGCCCTATGGCTACACCTTC. Encoded protein: CASSAGTGPYGYTF.

The gene calls are TRBV14 and TRBJ2-4; D is unresolved. The V and J ends lost 0 bases and 8 bases respectively, with 2 bases between them. The germline CDR1 and CDR2 sequences are SGHDN and FVKESK. CDR3 size: 11 residues. CDR3 amino acids: CASSQDHIQYF. DNA for the CDR3: TGTGCCAGCAGCCAAGACCACATTCAGTACTTC.

The chain couples TRBV11-2 to TRBJ2-7; D perhaps matches TRBD2 (7 bases). The V gene lost 4 bases and the J gene lost 3 bases, with 22 bases spanning the gap. Germline V gives CDR1 SGHAT, CDR2 FQNNGV. The CDR3 loop spans 17 amino acids. CDR3 in DNA: TGTGCCAGCAGCTCCCTACGGTGGGGCGGGGGCCGCTACGAGCAGTACTTC. It encodes CASSSLRWGGGRYEQYF.

The chain joins TRBV5-6 to TRBJ2-7; 10 bases agree with TRBD1. The germline V gene encodes CDR1 SGHDT and CDR2 YYEEEE. This CDR3 has 14 residues. Trimming at V came to 4 bases and at J to 5 bases, leaving 6 bases not matched to a gene. The CDR3 DNA follows: TGTGCCAGCAGCCCGACAGGGGGCGGGGACGAGCAGTACTTC. Protein sequence: CASSPTGGGDEQYF.

The gene calls are TRBV25-1 and TRBJ2-5; D may be TRBD2 (5 bases). Trimming took off 1 base at V and 4 bases at J, with 10 bases between the two ends. CDR3 size: 14 residues. CDR1 is MGHDK, CDR2 SYGVNS, per germline. CDR3 protein: CASSEWGARETQYF. The CDR3 bases are TGTGCCAGCAGTGAATGGGGAGCCCGAGAGACCCAGTACTTC.

The genes are TRBV9 and TRBJ1-4, with D uncertain. Germline CDR1 SGDLS, CDR2 YYNGEE. The CDR3 spans 14 residues. The V end was cut by 1 base, the J end by 3 bases, with 7 bases between. The CDR3 DNA reads TGTGCCAGCAGCGTAAGTTCTCCTAATGAAAAACTGTTTTTT. Amino acids: CASSVSSPNEKLFF.

V and J are TRBV12-5 and TRBJ1-2, with D maybe TRBD1 (5 bases). Germline-derived CDR1 and CDR2 are LGHNT and FRNRAP. The CDR3 spans 13 residues. The V gene lost 7 bases and the J gene lost 5 bases, with 14 bases spanning the gap. CDR3 region: CASAKEGAYGYTF. The CDR3 DNA follows: TGTGCTAGTGCCAAGGAAGGGGCATATGGCTACACCTTC.

A few counts support this clone. This sequence joins TRBV6-1 and TRBJ1-1; TRBD1 agrees at 9 bases. The CDR3 runs to 14 residues. Germline CDR1 MNHNS, CDR2 SASEGT. J was trimmed by 2 bases and V by 6 bases; bases with no gene match: 4. CDR3 coding DNA: TGTGCCAGCAGCCGGACAGGGGTCAACACTGAAGCTTTCTTT. This encodes CASSRTGVNTEAFF.

The V gene is TRBV6-1, the J gene TRBJ1-1, with D perhaps TRBD1 (6 bases). The length of the CDR3 is 15 residues. V was shortened by 6 bases and J by 5 bases, with 19 bases between the two germline ends. From germline, CDR1 is MNHNS and CDR2 SASEGT. Here the CDR3 DNA reads TGTGCCAGCAGGGGGTTACAGGGAAGTTGGACTGAAGCTTTCTTT. This encodes CASRGLQGSWTEAFF.

The rearrangement uses TRBV9 and TRBJ2-4; TRBD2 might be the D (6 bases). Trimming took off 3 bases at V and 0 bases at J, with 7 bases between the two ends. The CDR3 spans 14 residues. From germline, CDR1 is SGDLS and CDR2 YYNGEE. The CDR3 reads CASSEGLAKNIQYF. CDR3 bases: TGTGCCAGCAGCGAGGGACTAGCCAAAAACATTCAGTACTTC.

In this sample, this clone turned up once. This sequence joins TRBV14 and TRBJ2-3; D is unclear. This CDR3 contains 13 residues. Germline values: CDR1 SGHDN, CDR2 FVKESK. V gave up 4 bases and J gave up 6 bases, with 11 bases separating them. The CDR3 nucleotides are TGTGCCAGCAGCCCTAGGGTTACGGATACGCAGTATTTT. Its protein is CASSPRVTDTQYF. Complete variable domain (other parts from reference TRBV14 and TRBJ2-3): EAGVTQFPSHSVIEKGQTVTLRCDPISGHDNLYWYRRVMGKEIKFLLHFVKESKQDESGMPNNRFLAERTGGTYSTLKVQPAELEDSGVYFCASSPRVTDTQYFGPGTRLTVL.

J is TRBJ1-1 and V is TRBV29-1; a possible D gene is TRBD1 (5 bases). Germline assignment: CDR1 SQVTM and CDR2 ANQGSEA. The CDR3 covers 12 residues. Deletions cut 7 bases from V and 5 bases from J, with 14 bases between. CDR3 residues: CSADPGGTEAFF. DNA for the CDR3: TGCAGCGCCGACCCCGGGGGAACTGAAGCTTTCTTT.

The J gene is TRBJ1-1, the V gene TRBV2; a possible D gene is TRBD1 (6 bases). Trimming pared 7 bases from V and 2 bases from J, leaving 11 bases between. The CDR3 loop spans 13 amino acids. Per the germline V gene, CDR1 is SNHLY and CDR2 is FYNNEI. The CDR3 DNA follows: TGTGCCAGCACCCGGGGGGCTAACACTGAAGCTTTCTTT. Translated: CASTRGANTEAFF.

Only a few counts were recorded for this clone. V and J are TRBV19 and TRBJ1-3; D may be TRBD1 (6 bases). V was shortened by 4 bases and J by 0 bases, with 10 bases between the two germline ends. The germline V gene has CDR1 LNHDA and CDR2 SQIVND (reference sequence). This CDR3 is built from 15 residues. CDR3 in DNA: TGTGCCAGTAGTAACCAACAGGGCTCTGGAAACACCATATATTTT. This encodes CASSNQQGSGNTIYF.

The V call is TRBV4-2, the J call TRBJ2-2, with a possible D match to TRBD1 (5 bases). This CDR3 contains 14 residues. The germline gives CDR1 LGHNA, CDR2 YNFKEQ. V lost 1 base and J lost 4, with 7 bases in between. Written as DNA, the CDR3 is TGTGCCAGCAGCCAAGGGGGCAGCACCGGGGAGCTGTTTTTT. Amino acid sequence: CASSQGGSTGELFF.